This entry lists 11 T cell receptor beta chains sequenced from one sample in a study of response to subunit inactivated influenza vaccine. One entry per CDR3 protein results from TCRdb running MiXCR on the RT-PCR reads. The profile covers around 520,000 distinct CDR3 sequences, with roughly 25% appearing a single time and 1.5% to 2% taken by the ten largest. The specimen was CD4+ T cells sorted from PBMCs, collected about 5 days after vaccination. The receptors come from a man aged 50 to 60 who received an inactivated influenza vaccine.

There are a few counts of this clonotype. CDR3 sequence reads: CASSRGDGANVLTF. The CDR3 nucleotides are TGTGCCAGCAGTAGGGGGGATGGGGCCAACGTCCTGACTTTC. The J gene is TRBJ2-6, the V gene TRBV2; D is perhaps TRBD1 or TRBD2 (6 bases each). This CDR3 has 14 amino acids. V lost 5 bases and J lost 3, with 8 bases in between. The germline V gene has CDR1 SNHLY and CDR2 FYNNEI.

This clonotype has a count of ten or more. The J gene is TRBJ2-1, the V gene TRBV12-3 or TRBV12-4; no definite D call. V shed 1 base and J shed 8 bases, with 15 bases lying between them. The length of the CDR3 is 15 residues. The CDR3 nucleotides read TGTGCCAGCAGTTTAGTTTTTCGAGTCGGTCATGAGCAGTTCTTC. It codes for CASSLVFRVGHEQFF.

CDR3 sequence (DNA): TGCAGTGCTCCTAGACAGGGCCCCGAGCAGTACTTC. The encoded protein is CSAPRQGPEQYF. This chain links TRBV20-1 with TRBJ2-7, with 7 bases fitting TRBD1. The V segment lost 5 bases and the J segment 6 bases; nucleotides outside the gene matches: 7. Germline values: CDR1 DFQATT, CDR2 SNEGSKA (reference sequence). This CDR3 region has 12 residues.

The chain joins TRBV6-5 to TRBJ2-6, with no clear D. The CDR3 loop spans 16 amino acids. Germline CDR1 MNHEY, CDR2 SVGAGI. V lost 0 bases and J lost 2, with 8 bases in between. CDR3 sequence: CASSYSFRTGANVLTF. CDR3 nucleotide sequence: TGTGCCAGCAGTTACTCGTTCAGGACTGGGGCCAACGTCCTGACTTTC.

V gene TRBV7-2 combines with J gene TRBJ1-5; no definite D call. CDR1 SGHTA and CDR2 FQGNSA come from the germline V gene. Trimming took 5 bases from V and 0 from J, leaving 14 bases between them. The length of the CDR3 is 16 residues. Here the CDR3 DNA reads TGTGCCAGCAGCCCAACGTCGTCAGGTAGCAATCAGCCCCAGCATTTT. Translating gives CASSPTSSGSNQPQHF.

The chain couples TRBV20-1 to TRBJ1-1; D call uncertain. CDR1 DFQATT and CDR2 SNEGSKA come from the germline V gene (reference sequence). V lost 1 base, J lost 1 base, and 13 bases lay in between. The CDR3 runs 15 residues. The chain's CDR3 is CSARAGTRWNTEAFF. As DNA, the CDR3 is TGCAGTGCTAGAGCGGGAACCCGATGGAACACTGAAGCTTTCTTT.

Only a few counts were recorded for this clonotype. V and J are TRBV10-3 and TRBJ2-7; possible D gene TRBD2, 7 bases. Germline V gene data show CDR1 as ENHRY and CDR2 as SYGVKD. CDR3 size: 14 residues. V was trimmed by 3 bases and J by 4 bases, leaving 13 bases between them. CDR3 coding DNA: TGTGCCATCAGTGAAGCGGGACACTCTTACGAGCAGTACTTC. Translation: CAISEAGHSYEQYF.

The gene calls are TRBV12-3 or TRBV12-4 and TRBJ2-4; unclear D gene. The germline V and J ends were trimmed by 6 bases and 0 bases, with 15 bases remaining between them. The CDR3 has 16 amino acids. DNA of the CDR3: TGTGCCAGCAGCTACTACAGTCTGGTAGCCAAAAACATTCAGTACTTC. Amino acid sequence: CASSYYSLVAKNIQYF.

The rearrangement links TRBV4-3 to TRBJ2-5, with D perhaps given as TRBD1 or TRBD2 (5 bases each). V dropped 0 bases and J dropped 4 bases, with 12 bases sitting between them. The germline CDR1 and CDR2 sequences are LGHNA and YSLEER. The CDR3 runs to 15 residues. The CDR3 sequence: CASSQEARGGETQYF. The DNA of the CDR3 is TGCGCCAGCAGCCAAGAAGCACGGGGCGGAGAGACCCAGTACTTC.

The rearrangement joins TRBV20-1 to TRBJ2-3; 7 bases agree with TRBD2. This CDR3 spans 15 amino acids. Germline loops: CDR1 DFQATT, CDR2 SNEGSKA (reference sequence). The V and J ends lost 3 bases and 2 bases, in that order; junction bases with no gene match: 8. CDR3 sequence: CSASGTTSNTDTQYF. DNA of the CDR3: TGCAGTGCTAGTGGGACTACCAGTAACACAGATACGCAGTATTTT.

There are a few counts of this clonotype. The chain joins TRBV19 to TRBJ1-2; D may be TRBD1 (6 bases). The CDR3 totals 14 residues. Germline CDR1 LNHDA, CDR2 SQIVND (reference sequence). V lost 3 bases to trimming and J lost 4 bases, with 12 bases between them. The CDR3 loop is CASSIQRGSYGYTF. For the CDR3, the DNA is TGTGCCAGTAGTATCCAGAGGGGGTCCTATGGCTACACCTTC. Full variable domain (missing parts from reference TRBV19 and TRBJ1-2): DGGITQSPKYLFRKEGQNVTLSCEQNLNHDAMYWYRQDPGQGLRLIYYSQIVNDFQKGDIAEGYSVSREKKESFPLTVTSAQKNPTAFYLCASSIQRGSYGYTFGSGTRLTVV.